This TCR beta chain emerged from a study of PD-L1 blockade in urothelial cancer. Study context: Patients started atezolizumab in the mid-2010s, 1,200 mg intravenously every 3 weeks.

Repertoires were generated with immunoSEQ multiplex PCR, while TCRdb's copy carries only in-frame clones and drops some. In the table there are tens of thousands of clones, 84% of which are singletons. The study's findings and limits: Below-median pretreatment blood TCR clonality predicted better survival.

This clone was seen only a few times. Its antigen is not known. V shed 4 bases and J shed 0 bases, with 11 bases lying between them. CDR3 length: 15 amino acids. CDR1 SGDLS and CDR2 YYNGEE come from the germline V gene. Pretreatment sampling and on-treatment sampling together yielded between 1 and 8 samples for each patient. The sequence was obtained from a man between 70 and 80 years old with urothelial cancer. The source material was PBMCs, sampled around atezolizumab (anti-PD-L1) treatment. This rearrangement joins TRBV9 to TRBJ1-3; the D gene is possibly TRBD1 (6 bases). The CDR3 DNA is TGTGCCAGCAGCACCCGGACAGACTCTGGAAACACCATATATTTT. Translated: CASSTRTDSGNTIYF.